This TCR beta chain was sequenced during a study of tumor-infiltrating lymphocytes in localized non-small cell lung cancer. About the research overall: Patients included smokers and never-smokers with various histologies, some sampled after neoadjuvant chemotherapy. Each patient gave resected tumor and non-adjacent uninvolved lung tissue. The study, taken as a whole, reports: Each assay used a separate piece of the same tissue. Compared with uninvolved lung, tumors showed higher T cell infiltration by TCRbeta sequencing.

A word on this clone: What it binds is not known.

Germline loops: CDR1 SGHDT, CDR2 YYEEEE. With V trimmed by 1 base and J by 9 bases, 7 bases remained unmatched. This CDR3 is 15 amino acids long. Some clones are missing from TCRdb's copy, which holds only in-frame ones; the method was immunoSEQ multiplex PCR. In the table there are about 8,700 clones, around four fifths of which are singletons. The sequence was obtained from a human donor with non-small cell lung cancer. The rearrangement uses TRBV5-6 and TRBJ1-6, with 7 bases that match TRBD1. Sequenced sample: uninvolved lung tissue not adjacent to the tumor. The CDR3 region has the DNA TGTGCCAGCAGCTTGCGGGCAGGGGGAGGTTCACCCCTCCACTTT. Protein: CASSLRAGGGSPLHF. Full variable domain (remainder filled in from reference TRBV5-6 and TRBJ1-6): DAGVTQSPTHLIKTRGQQVTLRCSPKSGHDTVSWYQQALGQGPQFIFQYYEEEERQRGNFPDRFSGHQFPNYSSELNVNALLLGDSALYLCASSLRAGGGSPLHFGNGTRLTVT.